Ten or more counts support the clone carrying this TCR beta chain. Its antigen remains unknown. This record comes from a study of Graves' ophthalmopathy and Graves' hyperthyroidism. Study-level results: Cross-validated, the 13-signature model showed 87.88%/81.08% sensitivity/specificity, and 80%/75% in the test set.

Amplification of TCR beta CDR3 regions used RNA transcripts. An initial RT-PCR round employing HTBI primers preceded a second-round multiplex PCR. TCRdb re-called the multiplex PCR reads with MiXCR, one entry per CDR3 protein. There are around 1.1 million distinct CDR3 sequences in the sample; approximately 35% occur only once, and 11% lies in the top ten. The material sequenced was peripheral blood or thyroid tissue (not recorded which). The sequence was obtained from an adult man with Graves' hyperthyroidism.

CDR3 DNA sequence: TGCAGCGTCGCCTCCCTAGATCACTACGAGCAGTACTTC. Its translation: CSVASLDHYEQYF. V is TRBV29-1 and J is TRBJ2-7; no clear D. Germline CDR1 and CDR2: SQVTM and ANQGSEA. V lost 6 bases, J lost 3 bases, and 15 bases lay in between. This CDR3 is built from 13 residues.